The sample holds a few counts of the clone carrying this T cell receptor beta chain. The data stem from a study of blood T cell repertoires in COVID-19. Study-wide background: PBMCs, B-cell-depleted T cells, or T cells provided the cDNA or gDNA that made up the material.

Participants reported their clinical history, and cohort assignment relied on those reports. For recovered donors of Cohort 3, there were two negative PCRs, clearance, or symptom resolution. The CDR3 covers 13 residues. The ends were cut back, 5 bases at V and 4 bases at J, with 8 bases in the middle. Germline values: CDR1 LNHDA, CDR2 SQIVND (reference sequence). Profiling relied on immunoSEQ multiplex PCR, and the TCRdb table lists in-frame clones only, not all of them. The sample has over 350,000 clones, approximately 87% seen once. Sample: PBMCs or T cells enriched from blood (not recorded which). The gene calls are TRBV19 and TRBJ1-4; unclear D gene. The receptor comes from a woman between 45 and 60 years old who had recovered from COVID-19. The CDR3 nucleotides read TGTGCCAGTAGTGCTGGCTTTAATGAAAAACTGTTTTTT. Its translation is CASSAGFNEKLFF.